The source of this TCR beta chain is a study of cytomegalovirus exposure and HLA in healthy donors. Study-wide results and limits: In a later analysis, at a false discovery rate of 0.05, 17,000 or so TCR beta sequences were associated with HLA alleles. An observed cluster of highly shared sequence variants was recorded as a likely sequencing artifact. Reports described diagnosis of cytomegalovirus status by the classifier as highly specific and sensitive.

About this clone: What it binds is not known.

Both 60 Vbeta primers and 13 Jbeta primers went into the PCR. Method: immunoSEQ multiplex PCR; TCRdb's copy keeps in-frame clones and lacks some. The data show about 120,000 clones, roughly 70% seen once. The V gene's germline CDR1 is SGHRS and CDR2 YFSETQ. The V and J ends lost 3 bases and 5 bases, in that order; junction bases with no gene match: 5. The CDR3 has 15 residues. The sequencing sample was made of PBMCs. The J gene is TRBJ1-4, the V gene TRBV5-1; 9 positions agree with TRBD1. This receptor was identified in a man aged 30-40 years in good health and CMV-seronegative. The CDR3 coding sequence is TGCGCCAGCAGCTCCGGGACAGGGTGGAATGAAAAACTGTTTTTT. It codes for CASSSGTGWNEKLFF.